This is a list of T cell receptor beta chains from one sample in a study of tumor-infiltrating lymphocytes in primary liver carcinoma. Each CDR3 protein is one row after TCRdb ran MiXCR on the multiplex PCR reads. The data show 110,000 or so distinct CDR3 sequences, approximately 82% seen once. Sequenced input: liver tumor tissue from sampling region 3. The receptors stem from a man between 40 and 49 years old with primary liver carcinoma and hepatitis B virus infection. CDR3s include the opening cysteine and the closing phenylalanine or tryptophan. The D gene is left open where the match is weak. Not every row has a clone size; where given, it reads once, few, many or a size class.

>.|TRBJ2-7|.|TRBV6-1
CASSGELVGSYEQYF
TGTGCTAGCAGTGGTGAACTAGTGGGTTCCTACGAGCAGTACTTC
>.|TRBJ2-2|.|TRBV6-5
CASSPPTGGTGDLFF
TGTGCCAGCAGTCCACCGACAGGAGGCACCGGGGACCTGTTTTTT
>TRBD2|TRBJ2-7|.|TRBV5-1
CARSFRTSVTGGSCEQYF
TGCGCCCGCAGCTTCAGGACTAGCGTAACTGGGGGAAGCTGCGAGCAGTACTTC
>TRBD2|TRBJ2-7|.|TRBV28
CASNSTSGSRYEQYF
TGTGCCAGTAATTCAACTAGCGGGAGTCGCTACGAGCAGTACTTC
>TRBD2|TRBJ2-7|.|TRBV4-1
CASSRIEGQGSPTETSGRMYEQYF
TGCGCCAGCAGCCGAATAGAGGGGCAGGGTAGCCCGACCGAGACTAGCGGGAGGATGTACGAGCAGTACTTC
>.|TRBJ1-5|.|TRBV6-5
CASNDPNAPQHF
TGTGCCAGCAACGACCCCAATGCGCCCCAGCATTTT
>.|TRBJ1-2|once|TRBV29-1
CSGATGPYGYTF
TGCAGTGGGGCGACAGGACCCTATGGCTACACCTTC
>.|TRBJ1-6|many|TRBV30
CAWSTVNNSPLHF
TGTGCCTGGAGTACGGTTAATAATTCACCCCTCCACTTT
>TRBD1|TRBJ1-5|many|TRBV28
CASTFDRGASNQPQHF
TGTGCCAGCACCTTCGACAGGGGGGCCTCCAATCAGCCCCAGCATTTT
>.|TRBJ2-2|many|TRBV5-1
CASSSGNTGELFF
TGCGCCAGCAGTTCCGGGAACACCGGGGAGCTGTTTTTT
>TRBD1|TRBJ2-7|few|TRBV12-3/TRBV12-4
CASSQEQGAYEQYF
TGTGCCAGCAGCCAAGAACAGGGGGCCTATGAACAGTATTTC
>.|TRBJ1-2|.|TRBV12-3/TRBV12-4
CASSSQNSGYTF
TGTGCTAGCAGTTCGCAGAATTCGGGCTACACCTTC
>TRBD2|TRBJ2-7|.|TRBV7-8
CASNVTSGAKSEQYF
TGTGCCAGCAACGTAACTAGCGGAGCTAAGTCCGAGCAGTACTTT
>.|TRBJ2-5|.|TRBV7-8
CVSSRGVNETQYF
TGTGTCAGTTCCCGGGGTGTTAATGAGACCCAGTACTTC
>TRBD2|TRBJ2-4|once|TRBV11-1
CASSLPGTSETKNIQYF
TGCGCCAGCAGCCTACCCGGGACTAGCGAGACCAAAAACATTCAGTACTTC
>.|TRBJ2-7|.|TRBV7-8
CASTVRSAPAYEQCF
TGCGCCAGCACCGTTCGGTCGGCACCGGCGTACGAGCAGTGCTTC
>.|TRBJ2-7|once|TRBV11-2
CTISPGGYEKYF
TGTACCATCAGTCCCGGGGGCTACGAGAAGTACTTC
>.|TRBJ2-1|.|TRBV14
CAISAVGGNYNEQFF
TGTGCCATCAGCGCGGTAGGAGGAAACTACAATGAGCAGTTCTTC
>TRBD2|TRBJ2-1|few|TRBV12-3/TRBV12-4
CASSLGLAGGIWQFF
TGTGCCAGCAGCCTAGGACTAGCTGGAGGGATTTGGCAGTTCTTC
>TRBD2|TRBJ2-3|.|TRBV7-8
CASSLGLAGENTHYF
TGTGCTAGCAGCTTGGGACTAGCGGGAGAGAATACACATTATTTT
>.|TRBJ2-5|.|TRBV5-1
CASSLAGADGETQYF
TGCGCCAGCAGCCTAGCCGGGGCGGATGGAGAGACCCAGTACTTC
>TRBD2|TRBJ2-1|.|TRBV6-5
CISSYFPGLGGGGEQFF
TGTATCAGCAGTTACTTTCCGGGACTAGGGGGAGGAGGTGAGCAGTTCTTC
>.|TRBJ1-1|.|TRBV6-1
CASSPGAAGGTEAYF
TGTGCCAGCAGTCCTGGGGCCGCTGGTGGCACTGAAGCTTACTTT
>.|TRBJ2-7|.|TRBV11-3
CASSPGEGEYEKYF
TGTGCCAGCAGCCCTGGAGAAGGGGAGTACGAAAAGTACTTC
>.|TRBJ2-5|.|TRBV4-3
CASNQDLMGGGSQETQYF
TGCGCCAGCAACCAAGACCTGATGGGCGGGGGCTCGCAAGAGACCCAGTACTTC
>TRBD2|TRBJ2-5|.|TRBV6-5
CASSPGGGREVISQYF
TGTGCCAGCAGTCCTGGGGGTGGGCGGGAGGTTATTAGCCAGTACTTC
>.|TRBJ1-6|.|TRBV4-1
CISSQDSTGNSPLHF
TGCATCAGCAGCCAAGATAGCACAGGGAATTCACCCCTCCACTTT
>TRBD2|TRBJ2-3|once|TRBV29-1
CSIEKAGVRTDTQYF
TGCAGCATCGAGAAAGCGGGAGTGAGGACAGATACGCAGTATTTT
>.|TRBJ2-1|.|TRBV14
CTSRQNLDTSEQFF
TGTACCAGCAGACAAAATCTCGACACCAGTGAGCAGTTCTTC
>.|TRBJ1-1|many|TRBV5-1
CASSVNRVADTEAFF
TGCGCCAGCAGCGTAAACAGGGTGGCGGACACTGAAGCTTTCTTT
>.|TRBJ2-5|.|TRBV7-9
CGISGSQETRYF
TGTGGCATCAGCGGCTCACAAGAGACCCGGTACTTC
>.|TRBJ1-1|.|TRBV6-1
CASRPEQIASF
TGTGCCAGCAGGCCGGAACAGATAGCTTCCTTT
>.|TRBJ2-7|.|TRBV4-1
CASALNDKSYEQYF
TGCGCCAGCGCTCTAAATGACAAGTCCTACGAGCAGTACTTC
>.|TRBJ2-1|.|TRBV6-4
CASSDGGGGSEQFF
TGTGCCAGCAGTGACGGGGGAGGAGGAAGTGAGCAGTTCTTC
>.|TRBJ2-7|once|TRBV5-4
CASSIGHLWGQYF
TGTGCCAGCAGCATAGGACACCTTTGGGGGCAGTATTTC
>.|TRBJ1-1|few|TRBV20-1
CSASPGETEAFF
TGCAGTGCTAGCCCGGGGGAAACTGAAGCTTTCTTT
>.|TRBJ2-3|.|TRBV20-1
CSTSPNPSTDTQYF
TGCAGTACTTCTCCCAACCCTAGCACAGATACGCAGTATTTT
>.|TRBJ1-1|.|TRBV4-1
CASSLSGDGNTEAFF
TGCGCTAGCAGCCTATCAGGGGACGGAAACACTGAAGCTTTCTTT
>.|TRBJ1-1|many|TRBV7-9
CASSGGVETEAFF
TGTGCCAGCAGCGGGGGGGTTGAGACTGAAGCTTTCTTT
>.|TRBJ1-2|many|TRBV28
CASSAGGLYGYTF
TGTGCCAGCAGCGCTGGCGGTCTCTATGGCTACACCTTC
>.|TRBJ2-1|.|TRBV29-1
CSVDLSRANNNEQFF
TGCAGCGTTGATCTATCTAGGGCCAATAACAATGAGCAGTTCTTC
>TRBD1|TRBJ1-1|.|TRBV11-3
CASNPGTGGTEAFF
TGTGCCAGCAACCCGGGGACAGGAGGCACTGAAGCTTTCTTT
>.|TRBJ2-4|.|TRBV29-1
CSGGDITKNIQHF
TGCAGCGGGGGGGACATAACCAAAAACATTCAGCACTTC
>.|TRBJ1-1|once|TRBV5-1
CVSTPRAGNTNTEAFF
TGCGTCAGCACCCCGAGGGCAGGGAACACCAACACCGAAGCTTTCTTT
>TRBD1|TRBJ2-7|.|TRBV6-5
CPSRIDRAHEQYF
TGTCCCAGCAGAATAGACAGGGCTCACGAGCAGTACTTC
>.|TRBJ1-1|once|TRBV12-3/TRBV12-4
CASSLLSGQGTEASF
TGTGCCAGCAGTTTACTCTCAGGCCAAGGAACTGAAGCTTCCTTT
>.|TRBJ1-4|.|TRBV5-5
CAISLDWRDGEKLFF
TGTGCCATCAGCTTGGACTGGAGAGATGGAGAAAAACTGTTTTTT
>.|TRBJ2-3|once|TRBV29-1
CSVVRGQRGSYEQYF
TGCAGCGTCGTACGCGGACAGAGGGGTAGCTACGAGCAGTATTTT
>.|TRBJ2-7|.|TRBV29-1
CIVEITGIGEQYF
TGCATCGTTGAAATTACAGGAATTGGCGAGCAGTACTTC
>.|TRBJ2-7|.|TRBV11-2
CASSFRQPYEQHF
TGTGCCAGCAGCTTTCGCCAGCCCTACGAGCAGCACTTC
>TRBD1|TRBJ1-3|many|TRBV12-3/TRBV12-4
CASQLGTEGTGNTIYF
TGTGCCAGCCAGCTCGGGACAGAAGGAACTGGAAACACCATATATTTT
>.|TRBJ2-2|.|TRBV12-3/TRBV12-4
CASSGRVVGYTGELFF
TGTGCCAGCAGTGGCCGGGTAGTAGGATATACCGGGGAGCTGTTTTTT
>TRBD1|TRBJ1-2|.|TRBV5-5
CAGSTRQGGYGYIF
TGTGCCGGCAGCACTAGACAGGGTGGATATGGCTACATCTTC